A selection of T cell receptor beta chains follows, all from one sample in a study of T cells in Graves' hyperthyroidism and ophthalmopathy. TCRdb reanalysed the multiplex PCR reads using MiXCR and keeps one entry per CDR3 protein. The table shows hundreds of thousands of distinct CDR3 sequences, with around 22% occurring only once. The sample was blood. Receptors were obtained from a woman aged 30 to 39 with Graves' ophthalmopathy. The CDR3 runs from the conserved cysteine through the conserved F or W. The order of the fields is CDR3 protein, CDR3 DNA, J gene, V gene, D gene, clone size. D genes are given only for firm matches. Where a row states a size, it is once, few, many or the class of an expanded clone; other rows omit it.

CASSLWSGDGGELFF | TGTGCCAGCAGTTTATGGTCAGGGGACGGCGGGGAGCTGTTTTTT | TRBJ2-2 | TRBV27 | . | many
CAWSKRGGVYEQYF | TGTGCCTGGAGTAAGCGGGGAGGGGTCTACGAGCAGTACTTC | TRBJ2-7 | TRBV30 | TRBD2 | once
CASSGEPMNTEAFF | TGTGCCAGCAGCGGGGAGCCAATGAACACTGAAGCTTTCTTT | TRBJ1-1 | TRBV3-1 | . | .
CASTLRTFGGYTF | TGTGCCAGCACCCTACGGACTTTTGGTGGCTACACCTTC | TRBJ1-2 | TRBV7-2 | . | many
CASSPTGSKTQYF | TGTGCCAGCAGCCCGACGGGGAGCAAGACCCAGTACTTC | TRBJ2-5 | TRBV6-2/TRBV6-3 | . | many
CASRDRPYGYTF | TGTGCCAGCAGGGACAGACCGTATGGCTACACCTTC | TRBJ1-2 | TRBV6-1 | . | many
CSARDLRTGRTGELFF | TGCAGTGCTAGAGATCTGAGGACAGGGAGGACCGGGGAGCTGTTTTTT | TRBJ2-2 | TRBV20-1 | TRBD1 | .
CSAWGTDNYGYTF | TGCAGCGCATGGGGGACAGACAACTATGGCTACACCTTC | TRBJ1-2 | TRBV29-1 | TRBD1 | few
CASSSYGLAGGHQTQYF | TGTGCCAGCAGTTCCTACGGACTAGCGGGGGGCCATCAGACCCAGTACTTC | TRBJ2-5 | TRBV27 | TRBD2 | many
CASSFYLRPSGTGSSYEQYF | TGTGCCAGCAGTTTCTATCTTCGGCCATCCGGGACAGGGAGCTCCTACGAGCAGTACTTC | TRBJ2-7 | TRBV12-3/TRBV12-4 | TRBD1 | once
CASSYDPGRDSYNSPLHF | TGTGCCAGCAGTTACGACCCGGGAAGAGACTCCTATAATTCACCCCTCCACTTT | TRBJ1-6 | TRBV6-5 | . | .
CASSDYRDGYTF | TGTGCCAGCAGTGATTACAGGGATGGCTACACCTTC | TRBJ1-2 | TRBV6-1 | . | many
CASSVQAGEPQETQYF | TGTGCCAGCAGCGTCCAAGCGGGGGAACCCCAAGAGACCCAGTACTTC | TRBJ2-5 | TRBV7-2 | TRBD2 | many
CASSKDMGYTF | TGTGCCAGCAGTAAAGATATGGGCTACACCTTC | TRBJ1-2 | TRBV6-1 | . | many
CASTQGVMNTEAFF | TGTGCCAGCACCCAAGGGGTAATGAACACTGAAGCTTTCTTT | TRBJ1-1 | TRBV7-8 | . | many
CATSLQGGSYEQYF | TGTGCCACCAGCCTCCAGGGAGGGTCCTACGAGCAGTACTTC | TRBJ2-7 | TRBV15 | TRBD2 | .
CASSAGTGEQYF | TGTGCCAGCAGTGCAGGGACCGGCGAGCAGTACTTC | TRBJ2-7 | TRBV2 | . | many
CATSRDRGSGANVLTF | TGTGCCACCAGCAGAGACAGGGGCTCTGGGGCCAACGTCCTGACTTTC | TRBJ2-6 | TRBV15 | . | many
CASSLQGNIKYF | TGTGCCAGCAGCCTACAGGGAAACATTAAGTACTTC | TRBJ2-4 | TRBV7-3 | . | .
CASSPILGKPHYGYTF | TGCGCCAGCAGCCCCATATTGGGGAAGCCCCACTATGGCTACACCTTC | TRBJ1-2 | TRBV4-1 | . | many
CASAKGGTSYEQYF | TGTGCCAGCGCGAAGGGGGGAACCTCCTACGAGCAGTACTTC | TRBJ2-7 | TRBV12-3/TRBV12-4 | . | .
CASSYLPGVVNIQYF | TGTGCCAGCAGTTACCTTCCAGGGGTCGTAAACATTCAGTACTTC | TRBJ2-4 | TRBV6-5 | . | .
CASSQDLALNQPQHF | TGCGCCAGCAGCCAAGATCTGGCCCTCAATCAGCCCCAGCATTTT | TRBJ1-5 | TRBV4-1 | . | many
CASSQPGQDTGELFF | TGCGCCAGCAGCCAACCGGGACAAGATACCGGGGAGCTGTTTTTT | TRBJ2-2 | TRBV4-1 | . | many
CSARAGVNTEAFF | TGCAGTGCGAGAGCTGGGGTCAACACTGAAGCTTTCTTT | TRBJ1-1 | TRBV20-1 | . | .
CASSFGTGRTEAFF | TGTGCCAGCAGCTTTGGGACAGGGCGGACTGAAGCTTTCTTT | TRBJ1-1 | TRBV7-8 | TRBD1 | many
CASRKATGGLGLFSYEQYF | TGCGCCAGCAGAAAGGCGACTGGTGGGCTGGGACTTTTCTCCTACGAGCAGTACTTC | TRBJ2-7 | TRBV5-1 | . | .
CASRTQEGGELFF | TGTGCCAGCAGAACCCAGGAGGGAGGGGAGCTGTTTTTT | TRBJ2-2 | TRBV12-3/TRBV12-4 | . | .